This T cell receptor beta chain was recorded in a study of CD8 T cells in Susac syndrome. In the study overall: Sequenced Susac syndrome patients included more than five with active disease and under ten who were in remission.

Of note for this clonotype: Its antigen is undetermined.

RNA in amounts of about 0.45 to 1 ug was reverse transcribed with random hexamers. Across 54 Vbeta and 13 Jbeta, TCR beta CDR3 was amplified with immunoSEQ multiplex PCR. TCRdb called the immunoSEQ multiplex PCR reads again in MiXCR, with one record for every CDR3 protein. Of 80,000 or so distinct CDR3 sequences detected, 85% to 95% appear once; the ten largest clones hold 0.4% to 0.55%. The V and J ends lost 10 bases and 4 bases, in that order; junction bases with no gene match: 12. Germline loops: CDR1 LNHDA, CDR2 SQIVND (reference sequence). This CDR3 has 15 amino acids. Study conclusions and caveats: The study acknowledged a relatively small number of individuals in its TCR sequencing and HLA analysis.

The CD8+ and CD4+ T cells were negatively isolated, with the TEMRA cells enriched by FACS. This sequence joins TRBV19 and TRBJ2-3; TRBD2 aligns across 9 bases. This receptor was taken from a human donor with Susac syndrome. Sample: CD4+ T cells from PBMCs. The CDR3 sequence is CATAHLSGGPDTQYF. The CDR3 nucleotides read TGTGCCACCGCTCACCTTAGCGGGGGCCCAGATACGCAGTATTTT.